A single sample gave rise to the 10 T cell receptor beta chains below, sequenced in a study of CD8 T cells in ankylosing spondylitis. Whole-study results and caveats: In ankylosing spondylitis blood, a motif of roughly 8 highly homologous TCR beta variants appeared characteristic.

These receptors have no identified antigens. One entry per CDR3 protein results from TCRdb running MiXCR on the 5' RACE reads. Of roughly 700,000 distinct CDR3 sequences listed, around a fifth are singletons. Sequenced input: blood, either unsorted or a sorted T cell fraction (not recorded which). Receptors originate from a male donor with ankylosing spondylitis.

The rearrangement joins TRBV5-1 to TRBJ2-1; 12 bases line up with TRBD2. Germline CDR1 reads SGHRS; CDR2 reads YFSETQ. This CDR3 comprises 16 residues. The V and J ends lost 0 bases and 8 bases, in that order; junction bases with no gene match: 6. The CDR3: CASSLELAGGPDEQFF. CDR3 sequence (DNA): TGCGCCAGCAGCTTGGAGCTAGCGGGGGGGCCGGATGAGCAGTTCTTC.

This clonotype was seen a handful of times. J is TRBJ2-3 and V is TRBV3-1; TRBD2 matches 8 bases. Germline V gene lookup returns CDR1 LGHDT and CDR2 YNNKEL (reference sequence). Germline trimming cut 1 base from V and 0 bases from J; bases unmatched to any gene: 9. CDR3 length: 18 residues. The CDR3 here is CASSQVHPSGYSTDTQYF. CDR3 in DNA: TGTGCCAGCAGCCAAGTCCACCCTAGCGGGTATAGCACAGATACGCAGTATTTT.

The chain links TRBV7-6 to TRBJ2-5, with D tentatively TRBD1 (6 bases). V was cut by 1 base and J by 3 bases, with 9 bases left in between. Germline V CDR1 and CDR2: SGHVS, FNYEAQ. The CDR3 contains 14 residues. In DNA form, the CDR3 reads TGTGCCAGCAGCTTAGGTTGGACAGAAGAGACCCAGTACTTC. Translation gives CASSLGWTEETQYF.

The sample holds a few counts of this clonotype. This chain connects TRBV12-3 or TRBV12-4 to TRBJ2-7, with 7 bases that match TRBD1. This CDR3 has 15 amino acids. The junction had 8 bases not matched to a gene; V was cut back by 3 bases and J by 3 bases. CDR3 sequence reads: CASSFQTGPYYEQYF. CDR3 DNA: TGTGCCAGCAGTTTCCAGACAGGGCCCTACTACGAGCAGTACTTC.

As for this clonotype: This may stem from a read error, because a much larger clone lies one nucleotide away. V is TRBV7-9 and J is TRBJ2-3, with D perhaps TRBD1 (6 bases). The CDR3 runs to 15 residues. Germline values: CDR1 SEHNR, CDR2 FQNEAQ (reference sequence). V gave up 5 bases and J gave up 0 bases, with 12 bases separating them. The CDR3 region has the DNA TGTGCCAGCAGCCCCGGACAGTCTAGCACAGATACGCAGTATTTT. Protein: CASSPGQSSTDTQYF.

Only a few counts were recorded for this clonotype. The rearrangement joins TRBV11-2 to TRBJ1-1, with 9 bases fitting TRBD1. V shed 6 bases and J 5 bases; nucleotides not matched to a gene: 10. From germline, CDR1 is SGHAT and CDR2 FQNNGV. The CDR3 has 15 residues. Written as DNA, the CDR3 is TGTGCCAGCAGTCCGAGACCGGGACAGGGAACTGAAGCTTTCTTT. As protein: CASSPRPGQGTEAFF.

The chain combines TRBV6-4 with TRBJ1-5; D possibly corresponds to TRBD1 (5 bases). This CDR3 spans 15 amino acids. Germline values: CDR1 MRHNA, CDR2 SNTAGT. V was pared by 0 bases and J by 12 bases, with 18 bases between. Here the CDR3 DNA reads TGTGCCAGCAGTGACTCCAGGACACCCACTGGGGTCCAGCATTTT. This encodes CASSDSRTPTGVQHF.

This clonotype was detected ten times or more. This chain uses TRBV29-1 with TRBJ2-3; 8 bases fit TRBD2. The CDR3 runs 15 residues. CDR1 and CDR2 (germline): SQVTM, ANQGSEA. J was trimmed by 1 base and V by 1 base; bases with no gene match: 4. The CDR3 nucleotides are TGCAGCGTTGAAGGTCGGGAGGGTCGCACAGATACGCAGTATTTT. Amino acids: CSVEGREGRTDTQYF.

As regards this clonotype: Germline is not matched at one junction end, which may reflect a read error. V usage is TRBV7-8 and J usage is TRBJ2-1; unclear D gene. This CDR3 region has 12 residues. Germline V gives CDR1 SGHVS, CDR2 FQNEAQ. CDR3 in DNA: TGTGCCAGCAGCTTAGAAGGGTTTGAGAAGTTCTTC. It codes for CASSLEGFEKFF.

This chain connects TRBV5-1 to TRBJ2-2; TRBD2 might be the D (5 bases). CDR1 is SGHRS and CDR2 is YFSETQ in the germline V gene. Trimming took off 0 bases at V and 12 bases at J, with 12 bases between the two ends. This CDR3 spans 13 amino acids. CDR3 coding DNA: TGCGCCAGCAGCTTGGAGACTGGAGGACAGCTGTTTTTT. Its protein product is CASSLETGGQLFF. Together with reference TRBV5-1 and TRBJ2-2, the CDR3 gives the full variable domain: KAGVTQTPRYLIKTRGQQVTLSCSPISGHRSVSWYQQTPGQGLQFLFEYFSETQRNKGNFPGRFSGRQFSNSRSEMNVSTLELGDSALYLCASSLETGGQLFFGEGSRLTVL.